A single sample is the source of the 2 T cell receptor beta chains below, sequenced in a study of blood T cell repertoires in COVID-19. The assay was immunoSEQ multiplex PCR, and TCRdb's table has in-frame clones only and misses some. The table has 200,000 to 300,000 clones, 88% seen once. The sample taken for sequencing was peripheral blood. These receptors all come from a human donor in a cohort sampled during active COVID-19.

The V and J genes are TRBV6-2 or TRBV6-3 and TRBJ1-5; TRBD1 matches at 7 bases. Germline CDR1 and CDR2: MNHEY and SVGEGT. V gave up 5 bases and J gave up 3 bases; unmatched junction bases: 7. This CDR3 is built from 15 residues. CDR3 sequence (DNA): TGTGCCAGCAGTCTTAATACAGGGGTCAATCAGCCCCAGCATTTT. Translating it yields CASSLNTGVNQPQHF.

V is TRBV7-9 and J is TRBJ1-2; TRBD1 aligns across 10 bases. Germline CDR1 and CDR2: SEHNR and FQNEAQ (reference sequence). Trimming took 6 bases from V and 3 from J; bases not matched to a gene: 10. This CDR3 has 16 amino acids. The CDR3 reads CASSRRGTGEYYGYTF. The CDR3 nucleotides are TGTGCCAGCAGTCGCCGAGGGACAGGGGAGTACTATGGCTACACCTTC.